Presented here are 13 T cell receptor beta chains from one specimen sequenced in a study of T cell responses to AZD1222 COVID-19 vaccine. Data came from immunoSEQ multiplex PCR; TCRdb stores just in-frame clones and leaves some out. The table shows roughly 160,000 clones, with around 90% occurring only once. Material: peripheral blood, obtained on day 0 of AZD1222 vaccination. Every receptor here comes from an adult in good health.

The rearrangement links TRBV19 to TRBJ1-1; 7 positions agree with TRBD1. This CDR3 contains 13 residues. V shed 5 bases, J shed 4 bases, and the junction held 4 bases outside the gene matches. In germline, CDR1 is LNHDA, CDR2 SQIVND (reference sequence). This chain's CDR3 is CASSSGQITEAFF. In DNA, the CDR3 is TGTGCCAGTAGTTCGGGACAGATCACTGAAGCTTTCTTT.

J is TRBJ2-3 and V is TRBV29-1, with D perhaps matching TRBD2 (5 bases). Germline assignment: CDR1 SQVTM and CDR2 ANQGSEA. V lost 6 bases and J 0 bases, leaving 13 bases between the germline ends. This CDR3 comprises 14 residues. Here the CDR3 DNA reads TGCAGCGTGGCTAGCTTCGGTAGCACAGATACGCAGTATTTT. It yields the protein CSVASFGSTDTQYF.

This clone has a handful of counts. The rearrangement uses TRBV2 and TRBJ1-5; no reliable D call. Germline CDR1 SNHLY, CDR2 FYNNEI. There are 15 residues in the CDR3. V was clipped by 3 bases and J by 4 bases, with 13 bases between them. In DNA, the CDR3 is TGTGCCAGCAGTGACCGACTAATAGGGAATCAGCCCCAGCATTTT. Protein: CASSDRLIGNQPQHF.

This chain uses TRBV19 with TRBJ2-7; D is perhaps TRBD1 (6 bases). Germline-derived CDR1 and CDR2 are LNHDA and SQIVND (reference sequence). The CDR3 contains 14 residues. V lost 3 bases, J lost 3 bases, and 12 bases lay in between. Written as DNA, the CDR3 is TGTGCCAGTAGTATTTGGGCAGGGGACTACGAGCAGTACTTC. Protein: CASSIWAGDYEQYF.

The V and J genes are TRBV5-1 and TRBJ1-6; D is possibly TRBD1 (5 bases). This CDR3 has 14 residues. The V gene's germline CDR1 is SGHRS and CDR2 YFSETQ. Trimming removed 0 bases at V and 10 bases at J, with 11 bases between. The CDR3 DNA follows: TGCGCCAGCAGCTTGGATCAGGGATGGTCACCCCTCCACTTT. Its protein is CASSLDQGWSPLHF.

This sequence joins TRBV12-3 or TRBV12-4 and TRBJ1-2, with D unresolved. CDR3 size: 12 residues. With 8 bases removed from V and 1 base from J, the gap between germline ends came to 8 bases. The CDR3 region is CASDDGNYGYTF. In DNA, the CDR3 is TGTGCCAGCGATGATGGTAACTATGGCTACACCTTC.

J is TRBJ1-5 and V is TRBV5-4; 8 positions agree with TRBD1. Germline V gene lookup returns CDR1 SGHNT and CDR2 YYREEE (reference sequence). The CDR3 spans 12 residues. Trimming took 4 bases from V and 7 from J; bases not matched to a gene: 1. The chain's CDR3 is CASSNRGQPQHF. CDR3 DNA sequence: TGTGCCAGCAGCAACAGGGGGCAGCCCCAGCATTTT.

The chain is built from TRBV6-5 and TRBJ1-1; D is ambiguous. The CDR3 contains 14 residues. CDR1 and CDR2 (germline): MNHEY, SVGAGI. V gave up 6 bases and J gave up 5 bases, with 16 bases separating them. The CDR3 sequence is CASSSSISGTEAFF. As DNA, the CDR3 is TGTGCCAGCAGCTCCTCTATCTCGGGGACTGAAGCTTTCTTT.

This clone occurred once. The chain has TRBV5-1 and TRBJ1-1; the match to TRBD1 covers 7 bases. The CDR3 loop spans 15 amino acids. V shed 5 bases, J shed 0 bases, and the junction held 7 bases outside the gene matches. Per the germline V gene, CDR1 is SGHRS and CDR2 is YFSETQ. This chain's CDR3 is CASRSGGTVNTEAFF. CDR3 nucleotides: TGCGCCAGCAGGAGTGGGGGGACAGTGAACACTGAAGCTTTCTTT.

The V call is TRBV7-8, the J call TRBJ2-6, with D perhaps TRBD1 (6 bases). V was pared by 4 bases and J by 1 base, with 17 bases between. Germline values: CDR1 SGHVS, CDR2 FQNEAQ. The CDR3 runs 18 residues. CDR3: CASSSGDGRGSGANVLTF. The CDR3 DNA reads TGTGCCAGCAGCTCCGGGGACGGTAGGGGGTCTGGGGCCAACGTCCTGACTTTC.

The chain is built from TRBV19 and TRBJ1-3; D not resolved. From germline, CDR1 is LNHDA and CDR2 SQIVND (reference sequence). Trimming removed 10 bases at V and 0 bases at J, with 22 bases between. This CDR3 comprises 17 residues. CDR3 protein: CATSERTLPLSGNTIYF. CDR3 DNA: TGTGCCACCTCAGAGAGGACTCTCCCACTCTCTGGAAACACCATATATTTT. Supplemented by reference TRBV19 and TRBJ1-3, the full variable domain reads DGGITQSPKYLFRKEGQNVTLSCEQNLNHDAMYWYRQDPGQGLRLIYYSQIVNDFQKGDIAEGYSVSREKKESFPLTVTSAQKNPTAFYLCATSERTLPLSGNTIYFGEGSWLTVV.

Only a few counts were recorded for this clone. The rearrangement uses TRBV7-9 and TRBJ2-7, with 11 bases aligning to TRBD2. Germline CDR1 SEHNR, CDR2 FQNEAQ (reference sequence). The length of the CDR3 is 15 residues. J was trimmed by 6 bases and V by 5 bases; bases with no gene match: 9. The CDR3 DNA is TGTGCCAGCAGCCCAGCTAGCGGGAGGTCGGTCGAGCAGTACTTC. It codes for CASSPASGRSVEQYF.

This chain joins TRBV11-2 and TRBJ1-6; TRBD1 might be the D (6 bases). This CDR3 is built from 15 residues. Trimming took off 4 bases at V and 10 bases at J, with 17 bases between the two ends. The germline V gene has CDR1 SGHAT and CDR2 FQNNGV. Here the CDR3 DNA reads TGTGCCAGCAGCTGGACTCAACAGGGAAACTCACCCCTCCACTTT. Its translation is CASSWTQQGNSPLHF.